This T cell receptor (beta chain) stems from a study of cytomegalovirus exposure and HLA in healthy donors. Findings of the study overall: Both high specificity and high sensitivity reportedly marked the classifier's diagnosis of cytomegalovirus status. Rare TCR sequences dominated, though some public TCRs recurred in many donors. Subsequent analysis found a tendency for first-cohort TCR clusters to co-occur within the 90 to 150 validation repertoires.

The CDR3 is 19 residues long. J lost 1 base, V lost 4 bases, and 17 bases had no gene match. CDR1 and CDR2 (germline): SGHRS, YFSETQ. There are many counts of this clone. Its antigen remains unknown. Repertoires were generated with immunoSEQ multiplex PCR, while TCRdb's copy carries only in-frame clones and drops some. Of 150,000 to 200,000 clones listed, 85% are singletons. Sequencing input: PBMCs. This receptor was obtained from a man aged 18-30 years in good health and CMV-seropositive. This rearrangement joins TRBV5-1 to TRBJ1-1; 9 positions agree with TRBD1. CDR3 in DNA: TGCGCCAGCAGCCCGAGTTGGGCGGGACAGGGTAAGGGGAACACTGAAGCTTTCTTT. Translated, it gives CASSPSWAGQGKGNTEAFF.